A single sample is the source of the 17 T cell receptor beta chains below, sequenced in a study of blood T cell repertoires in COVID-19. Profiling relied on immunoSEQ multiplex PCR, and the TCRdb table lists in-frame clones only, not all of them. The sample lists roughly 250,000 clones; around 89% were seen once. Sequenced material: peripheral blood. All receptors come from a woman between 40 and 55 years old with acute or convalescent COVID-19.

The chain recombines TRBV7-8 with TRBJ1-5; D perhaps matches TRBD1 (6 bases). Trimming took 2 bases from V and 3 from J, leaving 11 bases between them. This CDR3 has 15 amino acids. Per the germline V gene, CDR1 is SGHVS and CDR2 is FQNEAQ. The CDR3 protein is CASSLLDRINQPQHF. In DNA form, the CDR3 reads TGTGCCAGCAGCTTATTAGACAGGATCAATCAGCCCCAGCATTTT.

The V call is TRBV7-2, the J call TRBJ1-2; 10 bases agree with TRBD1. This CDR3 comprises 15 residues. Germline-derived CDR1 and CDR2 are SGHTA and FQGNSA. V dropped 1 base and J dropped 8; count of bases not matched to a gene: 7. The CDR3 DNA follows: TGTGCCAGCAGCTTAGGGTCGGGACAGGGGACCGGCTACACCTTC. Encoded protein: CASSLGSGQGTGYTF.

This chain connects TRBV4-1 to TRBJ1-6; perhaps TRBD1 as D (6 bases). The CDR3 is 15 amino acids. CDR1 MGHRA and CDR2 YSYEKL come from the germline V gene. V lost 4 bases and J 7 bases, leaving 14 bases between the germline ends. CDR3 in amino acids: CASSRKITGNSPLHF. The CDR3 region has the DNA TGCGCCAGCAGCCGCAAGATTACAGGGAATTCACCCCTCCACTTT.

The V gene is TRBV29-1, the J gene TRBJ2-1; 13 bases agree with TRBD2. Looked up from germline, CDR1 is SQVTM and CDR2 is ANQGSEA. V dropped 6 bases and J dropped 3; count of bases not matched to a gene: 11. The CDR3 covers 17 residues. The DNA for the CDR3 is TGCAGCGTAGCCCGGACTAGCGGGGGAGAGAGCTACAATGAGCAGTTCTTC. Its translation is CSVARTSGGESYNEQFF.

The rearrangement joins TRBV29-1 to TRBJ2-3, with 7 bases identical to TRBD2. CDR3 length equals 17 residues. The trim removed 3 bases at V and 1 base at J, leaving 13 bases unmatched. CDR1 is SQVTM, CDR2 ANQGSEA, per germline. The CDR3 DNA reads as TGCAGCGTTGAGGGGACTACCCAGTTTGGCGGCACAGATACGCAGTATTTT. As protein: CSVEGTTQFGGTDTQYF.

This clone was counted between two and nine times. The rearrangement uses TRBV5-1 and TRBJ1-6, with D uncertain. Per the germline V gene, CDR1 is SGHRS and CDR2 is YFSETQ. The V end lost 4 bases, the J end lost 9 bases, and 23 bases lay between the germline ends. The CDR3 loop spans 17 amino acids. The CDR3 sequence is CASSPYWLPDRGSPLHF. The CDR3, as DNA: TGCGCCAGCAGCCCTTACTGGCTCCCGGATCGCGGTTCACCCCTCCACTTT.

The rearrangement links TRBV5-1 to TRBJ2-2, with 8 bases that match TRBD1. Germline V gene sequence: CDR1 SGHRS, CDR2 YFSETQ. The CDR3 consists of 18 residues. V shed 3 bases, J shed 0 bases, and the junction held 10 bases outside the gene matches. CDR3 in DNA: TGCGCCAGCAGCTATCACGCGACAGGGGCCGCGAACACCGGGGAGCTGTTTTTT. Translating it yields CASSYHATGAANTGELFF.

This clone was seen a handful of times. The chain employs TRBV14 and TRBJ1-1; D gene uncertain. The CDR3 runs 13 residues. Between the trimmed V and J ends, which lost 2 bases and 7 bases, there was a span of 11 bases. Per germline, CDR1 SGHDN and CDR2 FVKESK. CDR3 in amino acids: CASSQFPAGEAFF. The CDR3 DNA reads as TGTGCCAGCAGCCAATTCCCGGCGGGTGAAGCTTTCTTT.

The V gene is TRBV7-3, the J gene TRBJ1-1; D is unresolved. CDR3 length: 14 amino acids. Germline CDR1 is SGHTA and CDR2 is FQGTGA. The ends were cut back, 2 bases at V and 0 bases at J, with 7 bases in the middle. CDR3: CASSLGGVNTEAFF. The DNA of the CDR3 is TGTGCCAGCAGCTTAGGTGGAGTGAACACTGAAGCTTTCTTT.

This chain links TRBV11-2 with TRBJ1-2; TRBD1 might be the D (5 bases). CDR3 length: 13 residues. Looked up from germline, CDR1 is SGHAT and CDR2 is FQNNGV. Trimming removed 1 base at V and 9 bases at J, with 12 bases between. The CDR3 loop reads CASSLGAVDSYTF. CDR3 in DNA: TGTGCCAGCAGCTTAGGTGCGGTGGACAGCTACACCTTC. The full variable domain, in which reference TRBV11-2 and TRBJ1-2 provide the parts outside the CDR3, is EAGVAQSPRYKIIEKRQSVAFWCNPISGHATLYWYQQILGQGPKLLIQFQNNGVVDDSQLPKDRFSAERLKGVDSTLKIQPAKLEDSAVYLCASSLGAVDSYTFGSGTRLTVV.

The chain couples TRBV10-3 to TRBJ1-2; 10 nucleotides match TRBD1. This CDR3 is 16 amino acids long. Germline CDR1 and CDR2: ENHRY and SYGVKD. J lost 0 bases, V lost 4 bases, and 5 bases had no gene match. The CDR3 protein is CAISGGQGTANYGYTF. The CDR3 DNA follows: TGTGCCATCAGTGGGGGACAGGGGACGGCTAACTATGGCTACACCTTC.

The V gene is TRBV7-6, the J gene TRBJ2-5; D remains unclear. Trimming cost V 0 bases and J 2 bases, with 7 bases left between them. The CDR3 is 14 residues long. CDR1 is SGHVS, CDR2 FNYEAQ, per germline. CDR3 sequence reads: CASSLAQNQETQYF. As DNA, the CDR3 is TGTGCCAGCAGCTTAGCACAGAATCAAGAGACCCAGTACTTC.

V and J are TRBV4-2 and TRBJ2-2; 13 positions match TRBD2. This CDR3 spans 16 amino acids. The germline V gene has CDR1 LGHNA and CDR2 YNFKEQ. The ends lost 6 bases at V and 2 bases at J; junction bases unmatched: 3. CDR3 amino acids: CASRTSGGPNTGELFF. DNA of the CDR3: TGTGCCAGCAGGACTAGCGGGGGGCCAAACACCGGGGAGCTGTTTTTT.

The CDR3 sequence is CASSVGRMVNEQFF. In DNA, the CDR3 is TGTGCCAGCAGCGTAGGGAGGATGGTCAATGAGCAGTTCTTC. The rearrangement links TRBV9 to TRBJ2-1, with a weak D call TRBD2 (5 bases). Germline V gene data show CDR1 as SGDLS and CDR2 as YYNGEE. This CDR3 is 14 amino acids long. The V end lost 0 bases, the J end lost 6 bases, and 10 bases lay between the germline ends.

The V call is TRBV5-1, the J call TRBJ2-2; TRBD2 aligns across 8 bases. This CDR3 spans 15 amino acids. CDR1 and CDR2 from the germline V gene are SGHRS and YFSETQ. Germline trimming cut 5 bases from V and 2 bases from J; bases unmatched to any gene: 5. As DNA, the CDR3 is TGCGCCAGCAGTTCGGGACTAGAAAACACCGGGGAGCTGTTTTTT. Translated, it gives CASSSGLENTGELFF.

The chain joins TRBV18 to TRBJ1-5, with D perhaps matching TRBD1 (5 bases). Germline assignment: CDR1 KGHSH and CDR2 LQKENI. CDR3 length equals 15 residues. V lost 5 bases to trimming and J lost 6 bases, with 17 bases between them. As DNA, the CDR3 is TGTGCCAGCTCAGCCGCAGGGAAGGGTACTCAGCCCCAGCATTTT. Protein: CASSAAGKGTQPQHF.

The chain couples TRBV11-2 to TRBJ2-1; a weak D match, TRBD2 (6 bases). Germline loops: CDR1 SGHAT, CDR2 FQNNGV. Trimming stripped 5 bases from V and 9 bases from J, with 14 bases between. CDR3 length equals 13 residues. CDR3 loop: CASSQGLHIEQFF. In DNA form, the CDR3 reads TGTGCCAGCAGCCAGGGACTCCATATTGAGCAGTTCTTC.